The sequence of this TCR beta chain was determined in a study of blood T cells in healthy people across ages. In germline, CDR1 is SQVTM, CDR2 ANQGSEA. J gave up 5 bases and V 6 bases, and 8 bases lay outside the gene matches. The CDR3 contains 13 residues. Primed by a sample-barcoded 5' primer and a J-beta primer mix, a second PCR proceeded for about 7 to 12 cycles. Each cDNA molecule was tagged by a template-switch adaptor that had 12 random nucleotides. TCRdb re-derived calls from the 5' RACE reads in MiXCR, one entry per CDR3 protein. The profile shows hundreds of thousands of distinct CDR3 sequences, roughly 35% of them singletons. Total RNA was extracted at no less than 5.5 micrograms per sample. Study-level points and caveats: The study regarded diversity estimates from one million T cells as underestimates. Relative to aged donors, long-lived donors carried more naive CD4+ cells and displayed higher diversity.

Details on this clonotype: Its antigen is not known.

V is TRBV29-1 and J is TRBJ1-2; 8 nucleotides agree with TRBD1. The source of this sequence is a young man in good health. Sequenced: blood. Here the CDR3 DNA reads TGCAGCGTCTTCGACAGGGGAGGGTATGGCTACACCTTC. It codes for CSVFDRGGYGYTF.